These 30 T cell receptor beta chains originate from one sample sequenced in a study of blood T cell repertoires in COVID-19. Only in-frame clones appear in the TCRdb table, and some are missing; sequencing was by immunoSEQ multiplex PCR. The table includes 90,000 to 120,000 clones, about 83% detected once. Sequenced sample: peripheral blood. The receptors derive from a woman aged 70 to 79 with acute or convalescent COVID-19.

The chain couples TRBV7-3 to TRBJ2-3, with D maybe TRBD1 (6 bases). The V end was cut by 2 bases, the J end by 4 bases, with 10 bases between. The length of the CDR3 is 14 residues. Germline CDR1 SGHTA, CDR2 FQGTGA. CDR3 bases: TGTGCCAGCAGCTTATCCCCAGGGGCAGATACGCAGTATTTT. Protein sequence: CASSLSPGADTQYF. Full variable domain (rest looked up from reference TRBV7-3 and TRBJ2-3): GAGVSQTPSNKVTEKGKYVELRCDPISGHTALYWYRQSLGQGPEFLIYFQGTGAADDSGLPNDRFFAVRPEGSVSTLKIQRTERGDSAVYLCASSLSPGADTQYFGPGTRLTVL.

This CDR3 reads CASSLAPLAGTGNSPLHF. CDR3 DNA: TGTGCCAGCAGCTTAGCACCCTTGGCCGGGACAGGAAATTCACCCCTCCACTTT. V is TRBV7-9 and J is TRBJ1-6; 8 bases line up with TRBD1. CDR3 length: 18 amino acids. The junction had 11 bases not matched to a gene; V was cut back by 0 bases and J by 7 bases. CDR1 is SEHNR, CDR2 FQNEAQ, per germline (reference sequence).

The chain is built from TRBV3-1 (or the pseudogene TRBV3-2) and TRBJ1-2, with D hard to call. CDR1 LGHDT and CDR2 YNNKEL come from the germline V gene (reference sequence). The V end was cut by 1 base, the J end by 5 bases, with 11 bases between. The CDR3 loop spans 14 amino acids. CDR3 residues: CASSQGIGVYGYTF. CDR3 nucleotide sequence: TGTGCCAGCAGCCAAGGAATAGGAGTTTATGGCTACACCTTC.

This chain connects TRBV19 to TRBJ2-5, with a weak D call TRBD2 (5 bases). The CDR3 runs 12 residues. With 4 bases removed from V and 4 bases from J, the gap between germline ends came to 7 bases. CDR1 and CDR2 from the germline V gene are LNHDA and SQIVND (reference sequence). This CDR3 reads CASSRAGETQYF. The DNA for the CDR3 is TGTGCCAGTAGTAGGGCGGGAGAGACCCAGTACTTC.

The chain links TRBV29-1 to TRBJ2-3; 8 bases agree with TRBD1. The CDR3 contains 12 residues. Germline V gene lookup returns CDR1 SQVTM and CDR2 ANQGSEA. V gave up 6 bases and J gave up 8 bases; unmatched junction bases: 7. The CDR3 here is CSVRGREGTQYF. The CDR3 DNA is TGCAGCGTCAGGGGGCGAGAGGGTACGCAGTATTTT.

This chain uses TRBV18 with TRBJ2-6; TRBD1 aligns across 9 bases. CDR3 length: 17 amino acids. The germline V gene encodes CDR1 KGHSH and CDR2 LQKENI. V shed 4 bases, J shed 0 bases, and the junction held 4 bases outside the gene matches. CDR3 protein: CASSLGTGNSGANVLTF. CDR3 bases: TGTGCCAGCTCACTTGGGACAGGGAACTCTGGGGCCAACGTCCTGACTTTC. The full variable domain, rest sourced from reference TRBV18 and TRBJ2-6, is NAGVMQNPRHLVRRRGQEARLRCSPMKGHSHVYWYRQLPEEGLKFMVYLQKENIIDESGMPKERFSAEFPKEGPSILRIQQVVRGDSAAYFCASSLGTGNSGANVLTFGAGSRLTVL.

This clone has just a few counts. The V and J genes are TRBV7-2 and TRBJ2-1; weak D call: TRBD1 (6 bases). The V gene's germline CDR1 is SGHTA and CDR2 FQGNSA. V gave up 4 bases and J gave up 0 bases, with 16 bases separating them. The CDR3 has 17 residues. The chain's CDR3 is CASSYIWGPSSYNEQFF. The CDR3 nucleotides are TGTGCCAGCAGCTATATATGGGGGCCCAGCTCCTACAATGAGCAGTTCTTC.

This rearrangement joins TRBV7-9 to TRBJ1-5; D gene unclear. Trimming took 5 bases from V and 5 from J, leaving 10 bases between them. CDR1 is SEHNR, CDR2 FQNEAQ, per germline (reference sequence). The CDR3 sequence is 13 residues long. CDR3: CASSQTGYQPQHF. For the CDR3, the DNA is TGTGCCAGCAGCCAGACTGGGTATCAGCCCCAGCATTTT.

V usage is TRBV3-1 (or the pseudogene TRBV3-2) and J usage is TRBJ2-3, with 8 nucleotides matching TRBD2. V was clipped by 2 bases and J by 7 bases; unmatched bases: 5. The CDR3 spans 14 residues. The germline V gene has CDR1 LGHDT and CDR2 YNNKEL (reference sequence). The CDR3 region is CASSQRRGVNTQYF. Here the CDR3 DNA reads TGTGCCAGCAGCCAAAGGCGGGGGGTGAATACGCAGTATTTT.

The genes are TRBV14 and TRBJ2-5; a weak D match, TRBD1 (6 bases). Germline CDR1 and CDR2: SGHDN and FVKESK. The CDR3 extends over 14 amino acids. Trimming took off 3 bases at V and 4 bases at J, with 12 bases between the two ends. The CDR3 sequence: CASSHYRDGETQYF. The CDR3 bases are TGTGCCAGCAGCCATTACAGGGACGGAGAGACCCAGTACTTC.

V usage is TRBV11-2 and J usage is TRBJ2-3; no clear D gene. This CDR3 is 17 amino acids long. The V gene lost 6 bases and the J gene lost 0 bases, with 19 bases spanning the gap. Germline V gives CDR1 SGHAT, CDR2 FQNNGV. CDR3 region: CASSPRSGRPSTDTQYF. CDR3 bases: TGTGCCAGCAGTCCTAGGAGTGGCCGGCCTAGCACAGATACGCAGTATTTT. The full variable domain, in which reference TRBV11-2 and TRBJ2-3 provide the parts outside the CDR3, is EAGVAQSPRYKIIEKRQSVAFWCNPISGHATLYWYQQILGQGPKLLIQFQNNGVVDDSQLPKDRFSAERLKGVDSTLKIQPAKLEDSAVYLCASSPRSGRPSTDTQYFGPGTRLTVL.

This clone turned up a few times. This chain uses TRBV6-1 with TRBJ1-1; the match to TRBD1 covers 9 bases. Germline-derived CDR1 and CDR2 are MNHNS and SASEGT. The CDR3 is made up of 14 amino acids. The V gene end was trimmed by 2 bases and the J gene end by 11 bases; junction bases not matched to a gene: 9. This CDR3 reads CASSERQGEVMAFF. CDR3 DNA: TGTGCCAGCAGTGAACGACAGGGGGAGGTAATGGCTTTCTTT.

This rearrangement joins TRBV9 to TRBJ2-1; 7 positions match TRBD2. With 0 bases clipped from V and 5 bases from J, the junction kept 8 bases outside the gene matches. CDR1 SGDLS and CDR2 YYNGEE come from the germline V gene. The CDR3 length is 16 residues. The CDR3 DNA sequence: TGTGCCAGCAGCGTAGGAGATAGCGGGTCCAACAATGAGCAGTTCTTC. Its protein product is CASSVGDSGSNNEQFF.

The V gene is TRBV7-8, the J gene TRBJ1-5, with D unresolved. V lost 5 bases to trimming and J lost 0 bases, with 14 bases between them. The CDR3 has 16 residues. Germline-derived CDR1 and CDR2 are SGHVS and FQNEAQ. The CDR3 nucleotides are TGTGCCAGCAGCCCTGAGAGGGCATATAGCAATCAGCCCCAGCATTTT. Residues: CASSPERAYSNQPQHF.

This CDR3 reads CASSRLAGDYEQYF. The CDR3 DNA reads TGTGCCAGTAGTAGACTAGCGGGAGACTACGAGCAGTACTTC. The rearrangement uses TRBV19 and TRBJ2-7; 12 nucleotides match TRBD2. Germline V gene sequence: CDR1 LNHDA, CDR2 SQIVND (reference sequence). Germline trimming cut 4 bases from V and 3 bases from J; bases unmatched to any gene: 1. CDR3 length: 14 amino acids.

V and J are TRBV27 and TRBJ2-7, with 8 bases that match TRBD2. Germline V lookup: CDR1 MNHEY, CDR2 SMNVEV (reference sequence). J gave up 3 bases and V 6 bases, and 10 bases lay outside the gene matches. The CDR3 consists of 15 residues. The DNA for the CDR3 is TGTGCCAGCAGCCGGGGGGGGCTATCTAACTACGAGCAGTACTTC. Its protein is CASSRGGLSNYEQYF.

This clone has only one observation. The chain combines TRBV27 with TRBJ2-6; weak D call: TRBD1 (6 bases). The V end lost 6 bases, the J end lost 0 bases, and 12 bases lay between the germline ends. CDR3 length equals 16 residues. Germline V gene lookup returns CDR1 MNHEY and CDR2 SMNVEV (reference sequence). CDR3 bases: TGTGCCAGCAGGACAGGTACCTACTCTGGGGCCAACGTCCTGACTTTC. Translation gives CASRTGTYSGANVLTF.

The chain employs TRBV27 and TRBJ2-3, with a weak D call TRBD2 (5 bases). This CDR3 has 16 residues. Germline V gives CDR1 MNHEY, CDR2 SMNVEV (reference sequence). V was trimmed by 6 bases and J by 1 base, leaving 17 bases between them. The CDR3 sequence is CASSPEGRSRTDTQYF. Written as DNA, the CDR3 is TGTGCCAGCAGCCCCGAGGGCAGAAGCCGCACAGATACGCAGTATTTT.

This clone has more than one count but fewer than ten. DNA of the CDR3: TGTGCCAGCTCACCACCTTATTCCGGGTATGGCTACACCTTC. Translating gives CASSPPYSGYGYTF. The chain is built from TRBV18 and TRBJ1-2; D uncertain. This CDR3 has 14 residues. Germline V CDR1 and CDR2: KGHSH, LQKENI. V was trimmed by 0 bases and J by 5 bases, leaving 10 bases between them.

The CDR3 nucleotides are TGTGCCAGCAGCGACGAGCAGGTTTATACCGGGGAGCTGTTTTTT. Encoded protein: CASSDEQVYTGELFF. V is TRBV7-2 and J is TRBJ2-2, with D hard to call. Per the germline V gene, CDR1 is SGHTA and CDR2 is FQGNSA. V gave up 5 bases and J gave up 5 bases, with 15 bases separating them. This CDR3 comprises 15 residues.

The V and J genes are TRBV4-3 and TRBJ2-3; 7 positions agree with TRBD2. The CDR3 has 14 residues. Germline CDR1 reads LGHNA; CDR2 reads YSLEER. The V and J ends lost 1 base and 7 bases, in that order; junction bases with no gene match: 5. CDR3: CASSQGTSANTQYF. The CDR3 DNA is TGCGCCAGCAGCCAAGGTACTAGCGCAAATACGCAGTATTTT.

The chain carries TRBV24-1 and TRBJ2-1; the D is unclear. This CDR3 has 13 residues. Germline values: CDR1 KGHDR, CDR2 SFDVKD. The germline V and J ends were trimmed by 5 bases and 7 bases, with 11 bases remaining between them. The CDR3 loop is CATSALPRNEQFF. For the CDR3, the DNA is TGTGCCACCAGTGCACTCCCGAGGAATGAGCAGTTCTTC.

This sequence joins TRBV24-1 and TRBJ1-2; unclear D gene. The CDR3 totals 15 residues. The V and J ends lost 4 bases and 5 bases respectively, with 16 bases between them. Germline V gives CDR1 KGHDR, CDR2 SFDVKD. CDR3 sequence reads: CATSDPGREPYGYTF. CDR3 nucleotide sequence: TGTGCCACCAGTGACCCCGGAAGGGAGCCTTATGGCTACACCTTC.

The chain has TRBV5-1 and TRBJ2-2, with D possibly being TRBD1 (5 bases). CDR1 and CDR2 from the germline V gene are SGHRS and YFSETQ. V was clipped by 5 bases and J by 0 bases, with 11 bases between them. This CDR3 has 15 amino acids. The CDR3 loop is CASRSFRANTGELFF. The CDR3 DNA reads TGCGCCAGCAGGTCTTTCAGGGCGAACACCGGGGAGCTGTTTTTT.

V usage is TRBV11-2 and J usage is TRBJ2-1, with 9 positions matching TRBD2. The CDR3 covers 18 residues. Germline V gene data show CDR1 as SGHAT and CDR2 as FQNNGV. The V gene end was trimmed by 2 bases and the J gene end by 6 bases; junction bases not matched to a gene: 14. In DNA form, the CDR3 reads TGTGCCAGCAGCTTAAGGTCACCGGGACTAGCTCTAAGCAATGAGCAGTTCTTC. This sequence encodes CASSLRSPGLALSNEQFF.

The gene calls are TRBV4-3 and TRBJ2-1; TRBD2 matches 7 bases. The germline gives CDR1 LGHNA, CDR2 YSLEER. There are 17 residues in the CDR3. J gave up 2 bases and V 0 bases, and 7 bases lay outside the gene matches. The CDR3, as DNA: TGCGCCAGCAGCCAAGATAGGGAGGGGAGCCCCTACAATGAGCAGTTCTTC. This translates into CASSQDREGSPYNEQFF.

The chain combines TRBV28 with TRBJ1-2; 9 bases match TRBD1. This CDR3 comprises 14 residues. In germline, CDR1 is MDHEN, CDR2 SYDVKM. With 6 bases clipped from V and 5 bases from J, the junction kept 7 bases outside the gene matches. This chain's CDR3 is CASRPGTGLYGYTF. The DNA of the CDR3 is TGTGCCAGCAGACCCGGGACAGGGCTTTATGGCTACACCTTC.

The J gene is TRBJ1-1, the V gene TRBV4-1, with 12 bases matching TRBD1. J lost 0 bases, V lost 5 bases, and 10 bases had no gene match. Germline V CDR1 and CDR2: MGHRA, YSYEKL. This CDR3 contains 18 residues. CDR3 protein: CASSVRRDRGPMNTEAFF. The CDR3 nucleotides read TGCGCCAGCAGCGTCAGACGGGACAGGGGGCCCATGAACACTGAAGCTTTCTTT.

This chain connects TRBV7-2 to TRBJ1-2, with D perhaps matching TRBD1 (5 bases). The ends were cut back, 5 bases at V and 8 bases at J, with 24 bases in the middle. This CDR3 has 16 amino acids. The germline CDR1 and CDR2 sequences are SGHTA and FQGNSA. The CDR3 region is CASSAEGYGGSWGYTF. Here the CDR3 DNA reads TGTGCCAGCAGCGCTGAAGGGTATGGGGGGTCGTGGGGCTACACCTTC. The full variable domain, completed using reference TRBV7-2 and TRBJ1-2, is GAGVSQSPSNKVTEKGKDVELRCDPISGHTALYWYRQSLGQGLEFLIYFQGNSAPDKSGLPSDRFSAERTGGSVSTLTIQRTQQEDSAVYLCASSAEGYGGSWGYTFGSGTRLTVV.

The V call is TRBV27, the J call TRBJ2-3; D might be TRBD2 (6 bases). Per the germline V gene, CDR1 is MNHEY and CDR2 is SMNVEV (reference sequence). Trimming took off 0 bases at V and 5 bases at J, with 12 bases between the two ends. CDR3 length equals 15 residues. The CDR3 spells CASSLSYPEGDTQYF. The CDR3 region has the DNA TGTGCCAGCAGTTTATCCTACCCGGAGGGAGATACGCAGTATTTT.